This T cell receptor beta chain was sequenced for a study of control samples from healthy donors and cancer patients. V was shortened by 0 bases and J by 11 bases, with 10 bases between the two germline ends. The CDR3 runs 12 residues. Germline CDR1 reads SGHDN; CDR2 reads FVKESK. Measured with immunoSEQ multiplex PCR; TCRdb has only the in-frame clones, and not every one. The table lists 170,000 or so clones, roughly 91% of them singletons. This TCR was sampled from a man aged 18 to 29 in good health. What was sequenced was blood. The chain links TRBV14 to TRBJ1-1; D unresolved. Here the CDR3 DNA reads TGTGCCAGCAGCCAAGAAACATTGCGGGCTTTCTTT. Translated, it gives CASSQETLRAFF. The whole variable domain, remainder taken from reference TRBV14 and TRBJ1-1, is EAGVTQFPSHSVIEKGQTVTLRCDPISGHDNLYWYRRVMGKEIKFLLHFVKESKQDESGMPNNRFLAERTGGTYSTLKVQPAELEDSGVYFCASSQETLRAFFGQGTRLTVV.